Listed here are 2 T cell receptor beta chains from one sample, sequenced in a study of CD8+ T cells in alopecia areata. It was cDNA, reverse transcribed from extracted RNA, that served as the sequencing template. The repertoire was sequenced with immunoSEQ multiplex PCR; TCRdb's copy has only in-frame clones and lacks some. Altogether around 160,000 clones are present, around 87% being singletons, with the ten largest covering about 14%. The specimen was CD8+ T cells sorted from blood, collected at week 0. The source of these receptors is a human donor with alopecia areata.

J is TRBJ2-3 and V is TRBV27, with D perhaps matching TRBD2 (6 bases). Germline assignment: CDR1 MNHEY and CDR2 SMNVEV (reference sequence). Trimming shortened V by 7 bases and J by 3 bases, and 14 bases separated the two germline ends. The CDR3 totals 14 residues. This CDR3 is CASTNGGGTDTQYF. The CDR3 DNA reads TGTGCCAGCACCAATGGGGGAGGTACAGATACGCAGTATTTT.

This chain joins TRBV29-1 and TRBJ2-4, with D perhaps being TRBD1 or TRBD2 (6 bases each). This CDR3 has 17 amino acids. Germline values: CDR1 SQVTM, CDR2 ANQGSEA. The V end was cut by 3 bases, the J end by 2 bases, with 20 bases between. CDR3 protein: CSVEVFGGRESKNIQYF. The CDR3 DNA is TGCAGCGTTGAGGTATTTGGGGGGCGCGAGTCCAAAAACATTCAGTACTTC.